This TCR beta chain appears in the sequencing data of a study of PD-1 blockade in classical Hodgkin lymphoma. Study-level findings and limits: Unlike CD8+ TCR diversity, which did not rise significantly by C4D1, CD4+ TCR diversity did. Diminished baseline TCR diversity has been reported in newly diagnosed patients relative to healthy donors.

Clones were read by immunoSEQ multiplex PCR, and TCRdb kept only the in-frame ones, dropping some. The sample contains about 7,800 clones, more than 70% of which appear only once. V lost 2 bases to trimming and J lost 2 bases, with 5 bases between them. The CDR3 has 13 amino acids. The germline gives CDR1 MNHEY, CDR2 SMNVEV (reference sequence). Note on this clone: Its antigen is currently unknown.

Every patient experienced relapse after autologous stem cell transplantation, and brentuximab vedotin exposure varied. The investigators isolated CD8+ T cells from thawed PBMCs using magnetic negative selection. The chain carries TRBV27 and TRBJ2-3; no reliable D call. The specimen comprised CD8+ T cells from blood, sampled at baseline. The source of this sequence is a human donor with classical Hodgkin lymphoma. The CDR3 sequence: CASSLGITDTQYF. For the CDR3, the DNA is TGTGCCAGCAGTTTAGGCATCACAGATACGCAGTATTTT.